A single sample gave rise to the 26 T cell receptor beta chains below, sequenced in a study of T cells in Graves' hyperthyroidism and ophthalmopathy. Amplification of TCR beta CDR3 regions was performed using RNA transcripts as template. Carried out on the TCR CDR3, a first-round RT-PCR used the HTBI primer set. A single record per CDR3 protein comes from TCRdb applying MiXCR to the multiplex PCR reads. The data show around 520,000 distinct CDR3 sequences, roughly 24% seen once. The specimen sequenced was blood. These receptors were taken from a woman aged 25 to 39 with Graves' ophthalmopathy.

The J gene is TRBJ2-7, the V gene TRBV25-1; no definite D call. The CDR3 has 13 residues. V lost 4 bases, J lost 1 base, and 8 bases lay in between. Germline V gene sequence: CDR1 MGHDK, CDR2 SYGVNS. DNA of the CDR3: TGTGCCAGCAGTGGCTCCGCTTCCTACGAGCAGTACTTC. Its translation is CASSGSASYEQYF.

This clonotype was seen ten or more times. The J gene is TRBJ2-7, the V gene TRBV28; 7 bases match TRBD1. After removal of 10 bases from V and 3 bases from J, the junction contained 18 bases not matched to a gene. Per germline, CDR1 MDHEN and CDR2 SYDVKM. The CDR3 is 16 residues long. Written as DNA, the CDR3 is TGTGCCACCCGAGACAGGGCCCCCAACCCCCACTACGAGCAGTACTTC. It is translated as CATRDRAPNPHYEQYF.

J is TRBJ1-1 and V is TRBV28; D is possibly TRBD1 (5 bases). The germline V and J ends were trimmed by 7 bases and 5 bases, with 17 bases remaining between them. Germline V lookup: CDR1 MDHEN, CDR2 SYDVKM. The length of the CDR3 is 14 residues. The CDR3 loop is CASITPDRFTEAFF. The DNA for the CDR3 is TGTGCCAGCATCACCCCCGACAGATTTACTGAAGCTTTCTTT.

This clonotype was picked up many times. A much larger clone lies one base from this, so it may be a read error. The missing conserved phenylalanine or tryptophan at the end of this CDR3 makes a read error likely. The chain uses TRBV6-1 and TRBJ1-1, with D possibly being TRBD1 (5 bases). The CDR3 spans 14 residues. V gave up 8 bases and J gave up 0 bases, with 13 bases separating them. The V gene's germline CDR1 is MNHNS and CDR2 SASEGT. The CDR3 loop is CASYRGRVNTEAFL. CDR3 nucleotide sequence: TGTGCCAGCTATCGGGGCAGGGTGAACACTGAAGCTTTCCTT.

This clonotype was detected ten times or more. The chain combines TRBV28 with TRBJ1-2, with D perhaps TRBD1 (5 bases). Per germline, CDR1 MDHEN and CDR2 SYDVKM. With 5 bases removed from V and 8 bases from J, the gap between germline ends came to 21 bases. The CDR3 runs to 15 residues. The CDR3 spells CASSPIGGRGGGYTF. The CDR3 coding sequence is TGTGCCAGCAGTCCTATCGGCGGGAGGGGCGGCGGCTACACCTTC.

This clonotype was observed many times. The chain carries TRBV19 and TRBJ1-3; 7 nucleotides align to TRBD1. This CDR3 has 15 residues. CDR1 is LNHDA and CDR2 is SQIVND in the germline V gene (reference sequence). The ends lost 3 bases at V and 0 bases at J; junction bases unmatched: 2. The CDR3 here is CASSIGQDSGNTIYF. CDR3 DNA: TGTGCCAGTAGTATCGGACAGGACTCTGGAAACACCATATATTTT.

This rearrangement joins TRBV6-2 or TRBV6-3 to TRBJ1-5; perhaps TRBD1 as D (5 bases). The V gene's germline CDR1 is MNHEY and CDR2 SVGEGT. The V and J ends lost 7 bases and 1 base respectively, with 26 bases between them. This CDR3 region has 19 residues. CDR3 DNA sequence: TGTGCCAGCACCCTCGCCGAGGCAGGGCAAATCCTAAGCAATCAGCCCCAGCATTTT. Its protein is CASTLAEAGQILSNQPQHF.

This clonotype was seen ten or more times. The chain joins TRBV19 to TRBJ1-5; D is perhaps TRBD1 (6 bases). CDR1 and CDR2 (germline): LNHDA, SQIVND (reference sequence). V dropped 5 bases and J dropped 2 bases, with 16 bases sitting between them. The CDR3 consists of 16 residues. Here the CDR3 reads CASSPLEGGGNQPQHF. CDR3 bases: TGTGCCAGTAGTCCTCTTGAGGGGGGTGGCAATCAGCCCCAGCATTTT.

This clonotype was observed a few times. The chain couples TRBV28 to TRBJ1-2; D is unresolved. Per germline, CDR1 MDHEN and CDR2 SYDVKM. Trimming shortened V by 6 bases and J by 7 bases, and 21 bases separated the two germline ends. CDR3 size: 15 residues. CDR3 coding DNA: TGTGCCAGCAGCCTTAGATCTGCCCTTAGCCGTGGCTACACCTTC. Its translation: CASSLRSALSRGYTF.

This clonotype was recorded at least ten times. This chain uses TRBV7-9 with TRBJ2-2, with TRBD1 identical over 7 bases. Germline loops: CDR1 SEHNR, CDR2 FQNEAQ (reference sequence). There are 14 residues in the CDR3. The trim removed 3 bases at V and 7 bases at J, leaving 5 bases unmatched. The CDR3 DNA reads as TGTGCCAGCAGCTTCCAGGGGGATCGCGGGGAGCTGTTTTTT. It codes for CASSFQGDRGELFF.

Ten or more counts support this clonotype. The chain couples TRBV6-2 or TRBV6-3 to TRBJ1-2; D is undetermined. CDR1 and CDR2 (germline): MNHEY, SVGEGT. V lost 0 bases, J lost 4 bases, and 15 bases lay in between. The length of the CDR3 is 16 residues. The DNA for the CDR3 is TGTGCCAGCAGTTACTCGACCAGAACCGTAAGCTATGGCTACACCTTC. Translation: CASSYSTRTVSYGYTF.

This clonotype was detected many times. V usage is TRBV2 and J usage is TRBJ1-1; weak D call: TRBD1 (5 bases). The CDR3 has 16 residues. Germline CDR1 is SNHLY and CDR2 is FYNNEI. V was cut by 7 bases and J by 1 base, with 19 bases left in between. CDR3 sequence reads: CASTGSRELQNTEAFF. CDR3 in DNA: TGTGCCAGCACTGGATCCAGGGAACTACAGAACACTGAAGCTTTCTTT.

This chain uses TRBV3-1 with TRBJ1-2; the D is unclear. V lost 0 bases and J 7 bases, leaving 6 bases between the germline ends. This CDR3 is 12 amino acids long. Germline V gene sequence: CDR1 LGHDT, CDR2 YNNKEL (reference sequence). The CDR3 spells CASSQEAGGYTF. CDR3 in DNA: TGTGCCAGCAGCCAAGAAGCCGGTGGCTACACCTTC.

This clonotype was counted many times. V usage is TRBV6-1 and J usage is TRBJ2-7, with TRBD2 as a possible D gene (6 bases). The CDR3 contains 13 residues. Germline CDR1 MNHNS, CDR2 SASEGT. The V end was cut by 6 bases, the J end by 2 bases, with 11 bases between. The CDR3 region has the DNA TGTGCCAGCAGGCGGGACGAACCCTACGAGCAGTACTTC. Amino acids: CASRRDEPYEQYF.

This clonotype has ten or more counts. The chain recombines TRBV27 with TRBJ1-1; D is uncertain. Looked up from germline, CDR1 is MNHEY and CDR2 is SMNVEV (reference sequence). Deletions cut 6 bases from V and 1 base from J, with 12 bases between. The CDR3 is made up of 14 amino acids. The CDR3: CASSRRAGNTEAFF. CDR3 sequence (DNA): TGTGCCAGCAGCAGGAGGGCGGGGAACACTGAAGCTTTCTTT.

This clonotype was observed many times. J is TRBJ1-3 and V is TRBV15, with D uncertain. Trimming left V 4 bases short and J 3 bases short, with 10 bases between. This CDR3 has 14 amino acids. Germline V CDR1 and CDR2: LNHNV, YYDKDF (reference sequence). CDR3 in amino acids: CATSNGPDGNTIYF. Written as DNA, the CDR3 is TGTGCCACCAGCAACGGGCCGGATGGAAACACCATATATTTT.

This clonotype was detected a few times. The genes are TRBV20-1 and TRBJ1-5; D remains ambiguous. The CDR3 is made up of 13 amino acids. Germline-derived CDR1 and CDR2 are DFQATT and SNEGSKA (reference sequence). The V and J ends lost 4 bases and 9 bases respectively, with 16 bases between them. The CDR3 is CSATDFAEGPQHF. In nucleotides, the CDR3 is TGCAGTGCTACGGACTTTGCTGAAGGGCCCCAGCATTTT.

The sample holds many counts of this clonotype. This rearrangement joins TRBV11-2 to TRBJ1-1, with D possibly being TRBD1 (5 bases). Trimming cost V 3 bases and J 11 bases, with 16 bases left between them. Germline V gene lookup returns CDR1 SGHAT and CDR2 FQNNGV. This CDR3 has 13 amino acids. The CDR3 DNA reads as TGTGCCAGCAGCTTTTGGGGGGGAATCAAGGCTTTCTTT. Translating gives CASSFWGGIKAFF. Filled out from reference TRBV11-2 and TRBJ1-1, the complete variable domain reads EAGVAQSPRYKIIEKRQSVAFWCNPISGHATLYWYQQILGQGPKLLIQFQNNGVVDDSQLPKDRFSAERLKGVDSTLKIQPAKLEDSAVYLCASSFWGGIKAFFGQGTRLTVV.

The genes are TRBV24-1 and TRBJ1-2; D uncertain. Germline V gene data show CDR1 as KGHDR and CDR2 as SFDVKD. The CDR3 length is 15 residues. V was shortened by 4 bases and J by 3 bases, with 14 bases between the two germline ends. The CDR3 here is CATSDLDGRDYGYTF. CDR3 DNA: TGTGCCACCAGTGACCTCGACGGGAGGGACTATGGCTACACCTTC.

The chain couples TRBV6-1 to TRBJ2-5; D might be TRBD2 (5 bases). The V end was cut by 5 bases, the J end by 4 bases, with 23 bases between. This CDR3 spans 17 amino acids. Germline lookup yields CDR1 MNHNS and CDR2 SASEGT. CDR3 coding DNA: TGTGCCAGCAGTAAGGTTGGGTACACCCTAGCTAGAGAGACCCAGTACTTC. It codes for CASSKVGYTLARETQYF.

The chain has TRBV20-1 and TRBJ1-2; D might be TRBD1 (6 bases). The CDR3 runs 13 residues. Trimming removed 1 base from V and 5 bases from J, with 11 bases in between. Germline assignment: CDR1 DFQATT and CDR2 SNEGSKA (reference sequence). CDR3 loop: CSARVSGAYGYTF. The DNA for the CDR3 is TGCAGTGCTAGAGTGTCAGGGGCTTATGGCTACACCTTC.

The chain links TRBV6-1 to TRBJ1-1; D is unclear. The CDR3 is made up of 14 amino acids. Trimming shortened V by 4 bases and J by 0 bases, and 9 bases separated the two germline ends. Germline V CDR1 and CDR2: MNHNS, SASEGT. The CDR3 DNA reads TGTGCCAGCAGTGCGGAACATATGAACACTGAAGCTTTCTTT. Amino acids: CASSAEHMNTEAFF.

The CDR3 sequence is CASEGSSGANVLTF. In nucleotides, the CDR3 is TGTGCCAGCGAGGGATCATCTGGGGCCAACGTCCTGACTTTC. J is TRBJ2-6 and V is TRBV28; tentative D call: TRBD2 (5 bases). V was pared by 8 bases and J by 1 base, with 9 bases between. There are 14 residues in the CDR3. Germline lookup yields CDR1 MDHEN and CDR2 SYDVKM.

This clonotype was detected many times. J is TRBJ2-7 and V is TRBV5-1; 9 bases are shared with TRBD1. CDR1 and CDR2 from the germline V gene are SGHRS and YFSETQ. V shed 1 base and J 6 bases; nucleotides not matched to a gene: 8. This CDR3 is 15 amino acids long. The CDR3 DNA reads as TGCGCCAGCAGCTTGTGGGACAGGGAAAGCGGCGAGCAGTACTTC. Amino acids: CASSLWDRESGEQYF.

The chain uses TRBV9 and TRBJ2-5; 8 positions match TRBD1. CDR1 and CDR2 from the germline V gene are SGDLS and YYNGEE. The V gene end was trimmed by 2 bases and the J gene end by 5 bases; junction bases not matched to a gene: 5. The CDR3 spans 14 residues. The CDR3 DNA is TGTGCCAGCAGCGTGGGGACAGGCTGGGAGACCCAGTACTTC. Translation gives CASSVGTGWETQYF.

CDR3 sequence reads: CASSMDPKYMNTEAFF. DNA of the CDR3: TGTGCCAGTAGTATGGATCCGAAGTACATGAACACTGAAGCTTTCTTT. The V and J genes are TRBV19 and TRBJ1-1; D is unresolved. CDR1 LNHDA and CDR2 SQIVND come from the germline V gene (reference sequence). There are 16 residues in the CDR3. With 3 bases removed from V and 0 bases from J, the gap between germline ends came to 14 bases.